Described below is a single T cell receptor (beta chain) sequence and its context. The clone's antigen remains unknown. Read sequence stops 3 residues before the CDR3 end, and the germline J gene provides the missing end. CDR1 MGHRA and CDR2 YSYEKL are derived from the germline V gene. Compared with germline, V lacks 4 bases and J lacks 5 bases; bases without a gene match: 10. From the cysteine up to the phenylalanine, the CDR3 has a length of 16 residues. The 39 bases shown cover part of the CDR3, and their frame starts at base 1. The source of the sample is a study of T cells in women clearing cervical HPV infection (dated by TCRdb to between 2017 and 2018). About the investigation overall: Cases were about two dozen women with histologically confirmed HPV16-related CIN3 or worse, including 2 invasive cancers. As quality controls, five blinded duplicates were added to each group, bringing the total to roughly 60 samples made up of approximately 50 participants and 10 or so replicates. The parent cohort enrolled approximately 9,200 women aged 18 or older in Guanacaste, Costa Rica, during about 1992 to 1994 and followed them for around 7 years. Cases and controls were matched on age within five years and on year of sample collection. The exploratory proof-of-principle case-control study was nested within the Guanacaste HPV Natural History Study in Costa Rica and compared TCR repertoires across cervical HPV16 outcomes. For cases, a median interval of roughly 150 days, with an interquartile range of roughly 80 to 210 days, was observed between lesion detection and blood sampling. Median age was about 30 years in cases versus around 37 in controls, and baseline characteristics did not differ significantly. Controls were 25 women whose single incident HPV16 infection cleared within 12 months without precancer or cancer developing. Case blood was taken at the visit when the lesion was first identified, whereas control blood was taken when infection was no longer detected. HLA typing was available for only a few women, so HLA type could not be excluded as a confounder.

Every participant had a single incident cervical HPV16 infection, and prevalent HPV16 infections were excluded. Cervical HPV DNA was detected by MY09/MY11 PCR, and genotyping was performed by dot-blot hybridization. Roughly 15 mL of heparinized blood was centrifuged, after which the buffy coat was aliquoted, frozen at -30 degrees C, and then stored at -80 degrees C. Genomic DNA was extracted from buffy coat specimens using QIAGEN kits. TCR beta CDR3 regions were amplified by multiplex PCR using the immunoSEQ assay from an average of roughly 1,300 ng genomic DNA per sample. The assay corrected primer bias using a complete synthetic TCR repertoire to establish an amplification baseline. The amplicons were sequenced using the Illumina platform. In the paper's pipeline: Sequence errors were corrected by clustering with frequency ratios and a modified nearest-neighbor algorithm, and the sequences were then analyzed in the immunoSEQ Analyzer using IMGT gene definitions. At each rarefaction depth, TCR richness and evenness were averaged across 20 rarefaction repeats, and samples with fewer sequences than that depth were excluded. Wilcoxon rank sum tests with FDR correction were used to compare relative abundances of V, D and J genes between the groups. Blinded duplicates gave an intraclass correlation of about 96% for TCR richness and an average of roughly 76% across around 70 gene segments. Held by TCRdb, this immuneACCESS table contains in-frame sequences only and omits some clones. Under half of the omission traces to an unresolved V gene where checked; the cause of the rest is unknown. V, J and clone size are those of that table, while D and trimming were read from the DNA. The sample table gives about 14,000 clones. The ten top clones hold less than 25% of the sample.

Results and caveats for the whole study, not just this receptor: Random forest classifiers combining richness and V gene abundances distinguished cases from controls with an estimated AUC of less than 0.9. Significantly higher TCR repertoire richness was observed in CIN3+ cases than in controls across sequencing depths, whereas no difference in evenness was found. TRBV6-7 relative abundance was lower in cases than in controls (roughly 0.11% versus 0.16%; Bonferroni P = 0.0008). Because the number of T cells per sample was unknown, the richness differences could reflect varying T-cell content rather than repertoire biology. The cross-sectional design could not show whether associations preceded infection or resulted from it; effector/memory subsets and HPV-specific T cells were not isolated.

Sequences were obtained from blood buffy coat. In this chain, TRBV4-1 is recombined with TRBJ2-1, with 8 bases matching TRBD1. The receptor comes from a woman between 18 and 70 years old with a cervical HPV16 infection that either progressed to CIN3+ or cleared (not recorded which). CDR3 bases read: TGCGCCAGCAGCCCCTACAGGACAGGGAACCACAATGAG. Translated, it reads CASSPYRTGNHNE. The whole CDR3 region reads CASSPYRTGNHNEQFF.